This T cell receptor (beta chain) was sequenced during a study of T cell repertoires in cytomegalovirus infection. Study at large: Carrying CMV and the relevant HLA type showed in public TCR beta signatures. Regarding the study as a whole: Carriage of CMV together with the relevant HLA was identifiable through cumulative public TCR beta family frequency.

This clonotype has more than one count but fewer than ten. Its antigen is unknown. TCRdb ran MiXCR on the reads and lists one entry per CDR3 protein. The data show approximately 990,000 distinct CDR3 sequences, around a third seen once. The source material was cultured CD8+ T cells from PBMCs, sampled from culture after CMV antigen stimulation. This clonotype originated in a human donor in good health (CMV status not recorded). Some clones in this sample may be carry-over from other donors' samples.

CDR3 region: CASSPAATATEAFF. The DNA of the CDR3 is TGTGCCAGCAGCCCTGCGGCGACGGCCACTGAAGCTTTCTTT. V and J are TRBV7-8 and TRBJ1-1; D is undetermined. The length of the CDR3 is 14 residues. V shed 5 bases and J shed 4 bases, with 14 bases lying between them. Germline V gene data show CDR1 as SGHVS and CDR2 as FQNEAQ.